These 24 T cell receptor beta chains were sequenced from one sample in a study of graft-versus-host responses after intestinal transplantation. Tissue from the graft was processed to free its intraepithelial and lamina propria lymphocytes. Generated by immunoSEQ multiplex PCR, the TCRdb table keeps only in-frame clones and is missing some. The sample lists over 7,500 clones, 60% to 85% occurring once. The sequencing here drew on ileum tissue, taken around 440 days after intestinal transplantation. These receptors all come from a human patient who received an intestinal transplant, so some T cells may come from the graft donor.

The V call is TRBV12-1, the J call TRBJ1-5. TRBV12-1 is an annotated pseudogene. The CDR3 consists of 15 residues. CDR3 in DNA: TGTGCCAGCAGCTGCCCCGGGCCGAGCAATCAGCCCCAGCATTTT. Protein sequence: CASSCPGPSNQPQHF.

Here the CDR3 DNA reads TGTGCCAGCAGCTCCATAGCGGGGGGAGTCGACACCGGGGAGCTGTTTTTT. Its protein product is CASSSIAGGVDTGELFF. This chain connects TRBV7-3 to TRBJ2-2; 10 positions match TRBD2. This CDR3 has 17 amino acids. The V and J ends lost 4 bases and 3 bases, in that order; junction bases with no gene match: 8. In germline, CDR1 is SGHTA, CDR2 FQGTGA.

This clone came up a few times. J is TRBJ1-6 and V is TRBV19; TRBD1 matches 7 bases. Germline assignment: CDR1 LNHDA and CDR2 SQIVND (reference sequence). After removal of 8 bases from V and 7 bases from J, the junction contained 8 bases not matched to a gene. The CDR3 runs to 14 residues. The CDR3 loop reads CASQQGYGNSPLHF. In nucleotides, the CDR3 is TGTGCCAGTCAACAGGGGTACGGAAATTCACCCCTCCACTTT.

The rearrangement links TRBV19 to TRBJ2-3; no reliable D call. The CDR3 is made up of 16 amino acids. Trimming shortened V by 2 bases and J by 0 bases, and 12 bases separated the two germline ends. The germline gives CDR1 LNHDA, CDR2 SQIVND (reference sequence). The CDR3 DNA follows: TGTGCCAGTAGTATAAGTGTCCCACTTAGCACAGATACGCAGTATTTT. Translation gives CASSISVPLSTDTQYF. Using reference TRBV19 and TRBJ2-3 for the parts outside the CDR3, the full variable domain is DGGITQSPKYLFRKEGQNVTLSCEQNLNHDAMYWYRQDPGQGLRLIYYSQIVNDFQKGDIAEGYSVSREKKESFPLTVTSAQKNPTAFYLCASSISVPLSTDTQYFGPGTRLTVL.

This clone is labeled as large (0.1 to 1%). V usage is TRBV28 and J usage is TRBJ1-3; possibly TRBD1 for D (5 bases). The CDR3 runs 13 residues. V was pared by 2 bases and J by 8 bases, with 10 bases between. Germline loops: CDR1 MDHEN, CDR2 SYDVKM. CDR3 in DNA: TGTGCCAGCAGTTTACGAGGGGCACACACCATATATTTT. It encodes CASSLRGAHTIYF. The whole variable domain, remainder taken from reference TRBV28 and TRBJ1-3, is DVKVTQSSRYLVKRTGEKVFLECVQDMDHENMFWYRQDPGLGLRLIYFSYDVKMKEKGDIPEGYSVSREKKERFSLILESASTNQTSMYLCASSLRGAHTIYFGEGSWLTVV.

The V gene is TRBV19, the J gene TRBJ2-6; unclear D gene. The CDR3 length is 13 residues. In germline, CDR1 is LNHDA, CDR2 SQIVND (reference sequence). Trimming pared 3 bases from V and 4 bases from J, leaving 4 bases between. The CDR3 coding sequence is TGTGCCAGTAGTATTTCGGGGGCCAACGTCCTGACTTTC. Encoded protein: CASSISGANVLTF.

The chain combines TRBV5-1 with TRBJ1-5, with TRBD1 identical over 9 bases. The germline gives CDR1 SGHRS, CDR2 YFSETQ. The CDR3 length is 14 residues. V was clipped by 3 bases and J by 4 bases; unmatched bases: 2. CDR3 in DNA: TGCGCCAGCAGCTCACAGGGGGCGAATCAGCCCCAGCATTTT. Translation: CASSSQGANQPQHF. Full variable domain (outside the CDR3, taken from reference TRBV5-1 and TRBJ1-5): KAGVTQTPRYLIKTRGQQVTLSCSPISGHRSVSWYQQTPGQGLQFLFEYFSETQRNKGNFPGRFSGRQFSNSRSEMNVSTLELGDSALYLCASSSQGANQPQHFGDGTRLSIL.

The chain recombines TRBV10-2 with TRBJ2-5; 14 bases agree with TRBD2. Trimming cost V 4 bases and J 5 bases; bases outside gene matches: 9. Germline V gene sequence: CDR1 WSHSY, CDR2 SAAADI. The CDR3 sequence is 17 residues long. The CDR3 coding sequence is TGCGCCAGCAGTGCTAGACTAGCGGGGGGGCCAAGGGAGACCCAGTACTTC. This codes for CASSARLAGGPRETQYF.

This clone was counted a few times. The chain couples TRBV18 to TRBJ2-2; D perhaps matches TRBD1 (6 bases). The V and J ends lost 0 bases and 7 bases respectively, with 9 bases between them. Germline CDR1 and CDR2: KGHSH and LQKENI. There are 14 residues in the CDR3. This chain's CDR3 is CASSPPRGFGELFF. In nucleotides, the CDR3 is TGTGCCAGCTCACCACCCAGGGGCTTCGGGGAGCTGTTTTTT.

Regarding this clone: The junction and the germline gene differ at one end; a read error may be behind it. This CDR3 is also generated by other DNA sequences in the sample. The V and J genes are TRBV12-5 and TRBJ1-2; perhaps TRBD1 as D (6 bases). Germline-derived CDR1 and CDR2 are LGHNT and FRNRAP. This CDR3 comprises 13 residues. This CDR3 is CASGLGQNYGYTF. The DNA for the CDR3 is TGTGCTAGTGGCTTGGGACAAAACTATGGCTACACCTTC.

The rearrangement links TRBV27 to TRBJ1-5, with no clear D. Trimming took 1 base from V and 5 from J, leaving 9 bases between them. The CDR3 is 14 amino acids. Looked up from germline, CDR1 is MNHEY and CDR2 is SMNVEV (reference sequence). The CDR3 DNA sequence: TGTGCCAGCAGTTTATATGGCAGCCATCAGCCCCAGCATTTT. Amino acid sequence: CASSLYGSHQPQHF.

CDR3 in amino acids: CASSQNQGANTIYF. The DNA of the CDR3 is TGTGCCAGCAGCCAAAACCAGGGTGCTAACACCATATATTTT. The chain employs TRBV7-8 and TRBJ1-3; possible D gene TRBD1, 5 bases. Germline lookup yields CDR1 SGHVS and CDR2 FQNEAQ. Trimming stripped 5 bases from V and 7 bases from J, with 15 bases between. The CDR3 totals 14 residues. Full variable domain (missing parts from reference TRBV7-8 and TRBJ1-3): GAGVSQSPRYKVAKRGQDVALRCDPISGHVSLFWYQQALGQGPEFLTYFQNEAQLDKSGLPSDRFFAERPEGSVSTLKIQRTQQEDSAVYLCASSQNQGANTIYFGEGSWLTVV.

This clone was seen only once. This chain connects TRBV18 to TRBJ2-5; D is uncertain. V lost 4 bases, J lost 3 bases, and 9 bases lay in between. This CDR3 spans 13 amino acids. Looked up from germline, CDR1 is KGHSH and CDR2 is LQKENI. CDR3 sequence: CASSRSEEETQYF. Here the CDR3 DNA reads TGTGCCAGCTCACGTTCAGAAGAAGAGACCCAGTACTTC. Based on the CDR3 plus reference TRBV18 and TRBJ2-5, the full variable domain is NAGVMQNPRHLVRRRGQEARLRCSPMKGHSHVYWYRQLPEEGLKFMVYLQKENIIDESGMPKERFSAEFPKEGPSILRIQQVVRGDSAAYFCASSRSEEETQYFGPGTRLLVL.

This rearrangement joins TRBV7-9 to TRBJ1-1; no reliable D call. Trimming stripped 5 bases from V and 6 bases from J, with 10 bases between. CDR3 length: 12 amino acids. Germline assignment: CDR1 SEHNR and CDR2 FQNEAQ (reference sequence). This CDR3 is CASSLNPSEAFF. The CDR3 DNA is TGTGCCAGCAGCCTTAACCCCTCTGAAGCTTTCTTT.

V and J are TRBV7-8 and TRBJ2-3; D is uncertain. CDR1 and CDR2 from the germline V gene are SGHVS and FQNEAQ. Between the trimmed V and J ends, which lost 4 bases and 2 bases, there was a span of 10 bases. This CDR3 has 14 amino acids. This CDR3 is CASSSYLYTDTQYF. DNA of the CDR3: TGTGCCAGCAGCTCTTACCTCTACACAGATACGCAGTATTTT.

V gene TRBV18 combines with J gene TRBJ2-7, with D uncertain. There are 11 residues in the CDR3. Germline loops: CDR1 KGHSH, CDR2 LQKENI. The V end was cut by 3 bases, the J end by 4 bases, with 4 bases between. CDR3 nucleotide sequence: TGTGCCAGCTCACCGCTTTACGAGCAGTACTTC. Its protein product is CASSPLYEQYF.

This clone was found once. DNA for the CDR3: TGTGCCAGCAGTGAAGGGGGGTTGACTGAAGCTTTCTTT. Its protein is CASSEGGLTEAFF. V is TRBV2 and J is TRBJ1-1, with D perhaps TRBD1 (5 bases). The germline CDR1 and CDR2 sequences are SNHLY and FYNNEI. CDR3 length: 13 amino acids. V lost 1 base, J lost 5 bases, and 8 bases lay in between.

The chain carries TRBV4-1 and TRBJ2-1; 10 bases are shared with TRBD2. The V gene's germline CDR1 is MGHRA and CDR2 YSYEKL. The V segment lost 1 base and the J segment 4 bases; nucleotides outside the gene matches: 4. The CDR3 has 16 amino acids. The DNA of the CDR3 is TGCGCCAGCAGCCAAGTAGCGGGGGGCCTATACAATGAGCAGTTCTTC. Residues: CASSQVAGGLYNEQFF.

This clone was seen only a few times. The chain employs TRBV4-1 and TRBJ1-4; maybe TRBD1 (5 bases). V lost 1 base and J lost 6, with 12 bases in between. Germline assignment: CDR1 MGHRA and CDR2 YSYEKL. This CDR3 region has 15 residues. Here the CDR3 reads CASSQVWGGDEKLFF. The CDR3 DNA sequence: TGCGCCAGCAGCCAAGTTTGGGGGGGAGATGAAAAACTGTTTTTT.

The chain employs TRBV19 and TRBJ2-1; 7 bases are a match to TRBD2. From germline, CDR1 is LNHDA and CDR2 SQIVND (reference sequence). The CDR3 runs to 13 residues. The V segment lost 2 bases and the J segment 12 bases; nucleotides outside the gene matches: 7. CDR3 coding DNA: TGTGCCAGTAGTATATCGACTAGCACTGGGCAGTTCTTC. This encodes CASSISTSTGQFF.

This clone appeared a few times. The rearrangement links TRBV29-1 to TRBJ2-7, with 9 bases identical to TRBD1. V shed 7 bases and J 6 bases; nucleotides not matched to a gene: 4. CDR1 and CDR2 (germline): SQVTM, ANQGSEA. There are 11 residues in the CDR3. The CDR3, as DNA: TGCAGCGGGTCACAGGGGGCCGAGCAGTACTTC. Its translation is CSGSQGAEQYF.

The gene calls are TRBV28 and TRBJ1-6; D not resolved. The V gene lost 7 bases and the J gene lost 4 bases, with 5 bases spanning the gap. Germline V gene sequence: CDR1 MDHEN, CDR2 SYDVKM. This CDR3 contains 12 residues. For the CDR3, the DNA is TGTGCCAGCAAGGGTTATAATTCACCCCTCCACTTT. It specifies CASKGYNSPLHF.

Here the CDR3 reads CASSKDGGALDTEAFF. The CDR3 DNA reads as TGTGCCAGCAGCAAAGACGGCGGGGCGCTTGACACTGAAGCTTTCTTT. The gene calls are TRBV21-1 and TRBJ1-1. TRBV21-1 is shown as a pseudogene. The CDR3 covers 16 residues.

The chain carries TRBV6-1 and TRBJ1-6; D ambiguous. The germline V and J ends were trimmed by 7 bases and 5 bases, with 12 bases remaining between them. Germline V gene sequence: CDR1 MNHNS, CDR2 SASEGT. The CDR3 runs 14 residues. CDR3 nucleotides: TGTGCCAGCATCGGGCCCGGTAATAATTCACCCCTCCACTTT. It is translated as CASIGPGNNSPLHF.